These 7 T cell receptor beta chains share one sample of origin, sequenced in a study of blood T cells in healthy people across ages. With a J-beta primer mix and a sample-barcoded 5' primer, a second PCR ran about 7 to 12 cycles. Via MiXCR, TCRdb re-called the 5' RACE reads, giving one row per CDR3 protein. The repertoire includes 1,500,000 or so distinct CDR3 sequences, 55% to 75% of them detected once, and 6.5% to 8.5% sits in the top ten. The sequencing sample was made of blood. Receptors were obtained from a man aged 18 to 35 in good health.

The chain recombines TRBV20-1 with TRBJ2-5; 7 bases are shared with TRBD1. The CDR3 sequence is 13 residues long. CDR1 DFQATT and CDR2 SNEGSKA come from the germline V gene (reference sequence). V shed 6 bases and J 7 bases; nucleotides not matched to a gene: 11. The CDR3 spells CSASGEQGWTQYF. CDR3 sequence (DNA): TGCAGTGCCTCTGGGGAACAGGGGTGGACCCAGTACTTC.

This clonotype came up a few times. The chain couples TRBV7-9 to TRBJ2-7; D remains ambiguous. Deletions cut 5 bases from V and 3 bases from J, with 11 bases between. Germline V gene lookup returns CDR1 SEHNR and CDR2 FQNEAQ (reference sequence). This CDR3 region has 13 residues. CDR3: CASSLTDFYEQYF. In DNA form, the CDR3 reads TGTGCCAGCAGCCTTACAGACTTCTACGAGCAGTACTTC.

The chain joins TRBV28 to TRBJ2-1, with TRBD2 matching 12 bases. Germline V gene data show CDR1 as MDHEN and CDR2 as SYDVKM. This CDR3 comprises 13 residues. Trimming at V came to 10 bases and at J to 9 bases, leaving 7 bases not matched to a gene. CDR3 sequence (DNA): TGTGCCACGGCTAGCGGGGGGGTGACTGAGCAGTTCTTC. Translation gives CATASGGVTEQFF. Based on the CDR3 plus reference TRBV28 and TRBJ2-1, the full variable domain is DVKVTQSSRYLVKRTGEKVFLECVQDMDHENMFWYRQDPGLGLRLIYFSYDVKMKEKGDIPEGYSVSREKKERFSLILESASTNQTSMYLCATASGGVTEQFFGPGTRLTVL.

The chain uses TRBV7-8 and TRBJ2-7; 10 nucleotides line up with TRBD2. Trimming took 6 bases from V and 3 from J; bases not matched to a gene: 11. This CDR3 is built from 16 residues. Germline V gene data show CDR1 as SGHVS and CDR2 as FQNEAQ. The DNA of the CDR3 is TGTGCCAGCAGGCCACGGACTAGCGGAACCGTCTACGAGCAGTACTTC. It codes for CASRPRTSGTVYEQYF.

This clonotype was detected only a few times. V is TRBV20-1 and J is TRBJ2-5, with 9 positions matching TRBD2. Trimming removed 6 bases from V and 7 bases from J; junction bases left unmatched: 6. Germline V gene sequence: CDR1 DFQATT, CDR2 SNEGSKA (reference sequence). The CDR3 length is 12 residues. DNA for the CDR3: TGCAGTGCGGGGACTAGCCTCGGGACCCAGTACTTC. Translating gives CSAGTSLGTQYF.

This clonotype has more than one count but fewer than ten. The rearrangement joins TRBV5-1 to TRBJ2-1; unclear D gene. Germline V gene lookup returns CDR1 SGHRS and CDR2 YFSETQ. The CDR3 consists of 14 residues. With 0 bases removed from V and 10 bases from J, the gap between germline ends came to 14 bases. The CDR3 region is CASSLAVDLGEQFF. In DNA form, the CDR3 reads TGCGCCAGCAGCTTGGCCGTGGATCTTGGGGAGCAGTTCTTC.

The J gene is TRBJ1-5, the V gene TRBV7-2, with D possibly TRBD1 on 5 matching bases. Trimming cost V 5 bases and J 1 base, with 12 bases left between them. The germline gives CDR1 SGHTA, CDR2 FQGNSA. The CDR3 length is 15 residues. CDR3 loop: CASSRGPLSNQPQHF. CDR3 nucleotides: TGTGCCAGCAGCAGGGGCCCTCTGAGCAATCAGCCCCAGCATTTT.